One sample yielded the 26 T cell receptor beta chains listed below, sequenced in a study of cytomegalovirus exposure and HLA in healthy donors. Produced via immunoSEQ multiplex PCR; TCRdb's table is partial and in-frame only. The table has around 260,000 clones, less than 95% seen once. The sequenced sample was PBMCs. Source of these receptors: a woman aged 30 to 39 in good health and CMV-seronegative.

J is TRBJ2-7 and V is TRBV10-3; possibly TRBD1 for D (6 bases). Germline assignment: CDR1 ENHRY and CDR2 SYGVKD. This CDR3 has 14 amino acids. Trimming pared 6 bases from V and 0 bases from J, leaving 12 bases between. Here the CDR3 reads CAIRQGSSSYEQYF. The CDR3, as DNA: TGTGCCATCAGACAGGGTTCAAGCTCCTACGAGCAGTACTTC.

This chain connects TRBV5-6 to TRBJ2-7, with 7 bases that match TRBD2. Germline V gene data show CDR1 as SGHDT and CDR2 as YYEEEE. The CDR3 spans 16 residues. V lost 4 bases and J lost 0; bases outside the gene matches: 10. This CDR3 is CASSRATSWFSYEQYF. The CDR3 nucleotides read TGTGCCAGCAGCCGAGCGACTAGCTGGTTCTCCTACGAGCAGTACTTC. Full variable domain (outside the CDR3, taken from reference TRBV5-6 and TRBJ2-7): DAGVTQSPTHLIKTRGQQVTLRCSPKSGHDTVSWYQQALGQGPQFIFQYYEEEERQRGNFPDRFSGHQFPNYSSELNVNALLLGDSALYLCASSRATSWFSYEQYFGPGTRLTVT.

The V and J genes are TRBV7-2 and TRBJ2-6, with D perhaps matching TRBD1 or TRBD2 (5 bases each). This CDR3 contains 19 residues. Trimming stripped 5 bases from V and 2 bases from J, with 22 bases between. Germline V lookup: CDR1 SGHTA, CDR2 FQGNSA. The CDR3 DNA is TGTGCCAGCAGCCAATCCCCCTTCGAGGGGCGCGCTGGGGCCAACGTCCTGACTTTC. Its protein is CASSQSPFEGRAGANVLTF.

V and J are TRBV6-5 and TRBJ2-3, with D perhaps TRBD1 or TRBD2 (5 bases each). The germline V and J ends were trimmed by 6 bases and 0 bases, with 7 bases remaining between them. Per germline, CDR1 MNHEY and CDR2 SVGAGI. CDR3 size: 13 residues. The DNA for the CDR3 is TGTGCCAGCAGAAGGGACAGCACAGATACGCAGTATTTT. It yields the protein CASRRDSTDTQYF.

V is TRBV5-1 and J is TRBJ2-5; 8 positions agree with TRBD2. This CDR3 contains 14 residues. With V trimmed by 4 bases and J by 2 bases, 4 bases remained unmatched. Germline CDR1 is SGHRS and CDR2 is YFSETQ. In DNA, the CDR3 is TGCGCCAGCAGCCCGGGGGGGCAGCAAGAGACCCAGTACTTC. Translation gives CASSPGGQQETQYF. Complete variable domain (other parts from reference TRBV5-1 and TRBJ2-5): KAGVTQTPRYLIKTRGQQVTLSCSPISGHRSVSWYQQTPGQGLQFLFEYFSETQRNKGNFPGRFSGRQFSNSRSEMNVSTLELGDSALYLCASSPGGQQETQYFGPGTRLLVL.

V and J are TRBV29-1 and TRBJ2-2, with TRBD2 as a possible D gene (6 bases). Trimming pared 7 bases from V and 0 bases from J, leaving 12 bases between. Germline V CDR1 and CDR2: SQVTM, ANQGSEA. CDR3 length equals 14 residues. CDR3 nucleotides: TGCAGCGCCATTAGCGGCGCGAACACCGGGGAGCTGTTTTTT. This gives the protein CSAISGANTGELFF.

In nucleotides, the CDR3 is TGTGCCAGCAGCTGGACATCAGGTCCCACAGATACGCAGTATTTT. Encoded protein: CASSWTSGPTDTQYF. This chain joins TRBV5-8 and TRBJ2-3; tentatively, D is TRBD1 (5 bases). Germline V CDR1 and CDR2: SGHTS, YDEGEE. Trimming cost V 3 bases and J 2 bases, with 13 bases left between them. The CDR3 runs 15 residues. The full variable domain, with the rest looked up from reference TRBV5-8 and TRBJ2-3, is EAGVTQSPTHLIKTRGQQATLRCSPISGHTSVYWYQQALGLGLQFLLWYDEGEERNRGNFPPRFSGRQFPNYSSELNVNALELEDSALYLCASSWTSGPTDTQYFGPGTRLTVL.

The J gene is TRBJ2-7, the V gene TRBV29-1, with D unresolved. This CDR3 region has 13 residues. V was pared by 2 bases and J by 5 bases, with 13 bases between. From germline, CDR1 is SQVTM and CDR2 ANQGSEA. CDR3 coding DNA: TGCAGCGTTGAAAGATGGGGTGCGGACGAGCAGTACTTC. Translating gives CSVERWGADEQYF.

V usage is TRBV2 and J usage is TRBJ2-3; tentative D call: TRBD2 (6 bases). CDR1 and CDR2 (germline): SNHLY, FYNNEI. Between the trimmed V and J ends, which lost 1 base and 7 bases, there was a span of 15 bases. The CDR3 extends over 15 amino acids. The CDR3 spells CASSEGGVYINTQYF. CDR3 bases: TGTGCCAGCAGTGAAGGCGGGGTGTACATAAATACGCAGTATTTT.

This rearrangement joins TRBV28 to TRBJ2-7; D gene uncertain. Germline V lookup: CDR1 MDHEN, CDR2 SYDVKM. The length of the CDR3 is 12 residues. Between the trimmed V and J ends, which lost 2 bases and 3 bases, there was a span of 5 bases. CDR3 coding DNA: TGTGCCAGCAGTTTACAGTTCTACGAGCAGTACTTC. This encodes CASSLQFYEQYF.

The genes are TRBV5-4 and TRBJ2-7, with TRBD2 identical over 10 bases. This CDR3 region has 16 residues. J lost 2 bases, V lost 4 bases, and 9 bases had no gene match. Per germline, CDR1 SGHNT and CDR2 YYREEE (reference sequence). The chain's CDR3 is CASSHTSGIRPYEQYF. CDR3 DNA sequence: TGTGCCAGCAGCCACACTAGCGGGATAAGACCCTACGAGCAGTACTTC.

As DNA, the CDR3 is TGTGCCAGCAGTTACACAGTGGCGGGAGCCTACAATGAGCAGTTCTTC. Amino acids: CASSYTVAGAYNEQFF. The chain employs TRBV6-5 and TRBJ2-1; 7 nucleotides match TRBD2. Per germline, CDR1 MNHEY and CDR2 SVGAGI. This CDR3 spans 16 amino acids. V lost 2 bases to trimming and J lost 2 bases; unmatched junction nucleotides: 6.

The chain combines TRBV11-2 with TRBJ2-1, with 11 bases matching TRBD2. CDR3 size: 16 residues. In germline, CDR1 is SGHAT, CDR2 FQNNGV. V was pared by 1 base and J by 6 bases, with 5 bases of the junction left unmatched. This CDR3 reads CASSLVQLAGANEQFF. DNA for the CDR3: TGTGCCAGCAGCTTAGTCCAACTAGCGGGGGCCAATGAGCAGTTCTTC.

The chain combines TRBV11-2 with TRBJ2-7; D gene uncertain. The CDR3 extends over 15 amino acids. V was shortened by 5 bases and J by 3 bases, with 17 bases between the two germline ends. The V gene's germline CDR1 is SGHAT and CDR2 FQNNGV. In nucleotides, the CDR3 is TGTGCCAGCAGCCCCGACGGGCTCCTCAGCTACGAGCAGTACTTC. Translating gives CASSPDGLLSYEQYF.

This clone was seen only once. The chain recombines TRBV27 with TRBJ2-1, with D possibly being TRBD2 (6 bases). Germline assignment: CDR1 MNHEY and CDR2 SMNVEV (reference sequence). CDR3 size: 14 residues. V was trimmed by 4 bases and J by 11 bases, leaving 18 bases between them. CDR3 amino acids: CASSYGTSTDQQFF. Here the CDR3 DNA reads TGTGCCAGCAGTTACGGGACTTCAACGGATCAGCAGTTCTTC.

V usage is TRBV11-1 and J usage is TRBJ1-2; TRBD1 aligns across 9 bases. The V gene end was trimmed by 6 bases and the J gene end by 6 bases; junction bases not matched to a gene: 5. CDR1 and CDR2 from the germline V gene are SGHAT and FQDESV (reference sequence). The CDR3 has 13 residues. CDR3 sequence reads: CASRRTGVDGYTF. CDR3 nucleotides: TGTGCCAGCAGACGGACAGGGGTTGATGGCTACACCTTC.

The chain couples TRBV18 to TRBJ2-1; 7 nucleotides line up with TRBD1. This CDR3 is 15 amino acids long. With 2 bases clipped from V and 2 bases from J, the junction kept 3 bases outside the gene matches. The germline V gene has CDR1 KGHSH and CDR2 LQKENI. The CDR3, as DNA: TGTGCCAGCTCACCAACGGGACAGCCCTACAATGAGCAGTTCTTC. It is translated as CASSPTGQPYNEQFF.

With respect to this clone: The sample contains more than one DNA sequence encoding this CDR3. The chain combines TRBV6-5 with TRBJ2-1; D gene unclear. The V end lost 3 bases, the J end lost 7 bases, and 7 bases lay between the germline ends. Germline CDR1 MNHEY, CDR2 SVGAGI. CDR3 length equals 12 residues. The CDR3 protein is CASSYGSNEQFF. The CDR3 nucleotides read TGTGCCAGCAGTTATGGCTCGAATGAGCAGTTCTTC.

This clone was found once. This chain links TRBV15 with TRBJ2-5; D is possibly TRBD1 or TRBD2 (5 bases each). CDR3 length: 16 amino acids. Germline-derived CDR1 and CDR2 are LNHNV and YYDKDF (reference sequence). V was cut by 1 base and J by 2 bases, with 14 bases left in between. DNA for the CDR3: TGTGCCACCAGCAGAGCAGTCGGGGACGCACAAGAGACCCAGTACTTC. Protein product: CATSRAVGDAQETQYF.

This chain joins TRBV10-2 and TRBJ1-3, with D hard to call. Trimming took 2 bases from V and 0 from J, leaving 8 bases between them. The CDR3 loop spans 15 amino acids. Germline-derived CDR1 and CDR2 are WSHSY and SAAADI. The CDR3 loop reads CASSEGRHSGNTIYF. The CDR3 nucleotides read TGCGCCAGCAGTGAGGGAAGGCACTCTGGAAACACCATATATTTT.

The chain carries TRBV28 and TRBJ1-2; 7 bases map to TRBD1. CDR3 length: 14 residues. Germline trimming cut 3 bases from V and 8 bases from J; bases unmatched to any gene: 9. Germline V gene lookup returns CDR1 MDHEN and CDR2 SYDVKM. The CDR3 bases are TGTGCCAGCAGTTTTCCCGGGACAGCTCTCGGCTACACCTTC. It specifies CASSFPGTALGYTF.

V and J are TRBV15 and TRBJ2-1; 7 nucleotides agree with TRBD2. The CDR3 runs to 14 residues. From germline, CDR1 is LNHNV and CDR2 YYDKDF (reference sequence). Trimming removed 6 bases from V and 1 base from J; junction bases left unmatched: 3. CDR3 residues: CATRPSGSYNEQFF. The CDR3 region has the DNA TGTGCCACCAGGCCTAGCGGATCCTACAATGAGCAGTTCTTC.

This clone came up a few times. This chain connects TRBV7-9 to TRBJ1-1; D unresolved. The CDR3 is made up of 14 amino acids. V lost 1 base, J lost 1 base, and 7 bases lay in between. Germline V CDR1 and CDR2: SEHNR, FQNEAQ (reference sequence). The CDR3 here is CASSLGGWNTEAFF. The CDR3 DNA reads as TGTGCCAGCAGCTTAGGGGGTTGGAACACTGAAGCTTTCTTT.

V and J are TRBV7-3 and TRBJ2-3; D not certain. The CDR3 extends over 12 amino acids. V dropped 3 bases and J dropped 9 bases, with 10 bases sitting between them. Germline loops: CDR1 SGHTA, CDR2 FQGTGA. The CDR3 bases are TGTGCCAGCAGCTTGGAGCATGGGACGCAGTATTTT. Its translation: CASSLEHGTQYF.

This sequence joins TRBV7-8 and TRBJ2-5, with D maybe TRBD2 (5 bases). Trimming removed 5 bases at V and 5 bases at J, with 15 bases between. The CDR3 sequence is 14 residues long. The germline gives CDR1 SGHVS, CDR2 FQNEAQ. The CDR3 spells CASSPVSGGETQYF. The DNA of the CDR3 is TGTGCCAGCAGCCCAGTGTCGGGCGGGGAGACCCAGTACTTC.

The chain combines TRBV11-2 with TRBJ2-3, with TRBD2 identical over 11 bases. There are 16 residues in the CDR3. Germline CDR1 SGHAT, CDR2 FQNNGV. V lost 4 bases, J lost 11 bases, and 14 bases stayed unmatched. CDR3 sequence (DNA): TGTGCCAGCAGCTCCACAGGGGGCTCTAGCGGGAGGAGGCAGTATTTT. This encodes CASSSTGGSSGRRQYF.